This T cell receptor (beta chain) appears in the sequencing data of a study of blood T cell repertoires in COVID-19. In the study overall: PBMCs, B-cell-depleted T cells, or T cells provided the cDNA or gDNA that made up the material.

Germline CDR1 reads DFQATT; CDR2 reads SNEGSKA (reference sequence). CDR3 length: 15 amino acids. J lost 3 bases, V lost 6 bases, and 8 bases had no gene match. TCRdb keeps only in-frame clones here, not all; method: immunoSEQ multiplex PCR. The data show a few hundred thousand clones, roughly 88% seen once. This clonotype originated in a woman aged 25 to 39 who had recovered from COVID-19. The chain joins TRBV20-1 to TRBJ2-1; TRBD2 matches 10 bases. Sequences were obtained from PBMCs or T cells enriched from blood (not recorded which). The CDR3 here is CSASTSGIRYNEQFF. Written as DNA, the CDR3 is TGCAGTGCAAGTACTAGCGGGATTCGCTACAATGAGCAGTTCTTC.